What follows are 19 T cell receptor beta chains derived from one specimen sequenced in a study of T cells in Graves' hyperthyroidism and ophthalmopathy. There were TCR beta CDR3 regions amplified from RNA transcripts. When the TCR CDR3 underwent first-round RT-PCR, the HTBI primer set was used. TCRdb re-called the multiplex PCR reads with MiXCR, one entry per CDR3 protein. The data contain more than 550,000 distinct CDR3 sequences, roughly 17% of them singletons. The sample consisted of blood. These TCRs come from a man aged 50 to 59 with Graves' hyperthyroidism.

This clonotype was seen ten or more times. The V and J genes are TRBV12-3 or TRBV12-4 and TRBJ2-6; D is possibly TRBD1 (6 bases). Trimming took off 6 bases at V and 0 bases at J, with 12 bases between the two ends. The CDR3 has 16 amino acids. CDR3 region: CASRQGQLSGANVLTF. CDR3 in DNA: TGTGCCAGCAGGCAGGGACAACTCTCTGGGGCCAACGTCCTGACTTTC.

V is TRBV20-1 and J is TRBJ1-1; a possible D gene is TRBD1 (5 bases). Looked up from germline, CDR1 is DFQATT and CDR2 is SNEGSKA (reference sequence). The CDR3 has 15 amino acids. Trimming stripped 0 bases from V and 1 base from J, with 12 bases between. CDR3 protein: CSARDLGQGNTEAFF. For the CDR3, the DNA is TGCAGTGCTAGAGATCTGGGGCAGGGGAACACTGAAGCTTTCTTT.

The chain joins TRBV12-3 or TRBV12-4 to TRBJ1-5; D is undetermined. The CDR3 consists of 17 residues. Trimming removed 0 bases at V and 0 bases at J, with 12 bases between. In DNA, the CDR3 is TGTGCCAGCAGTTTAGCTAGCGAGGGTTTTAGCAATCAGCCCCAGCATTTT. Protein: CASSLASEGFSNQPQHF.

This clonotype was seen repeatedly, ten times or more. The V and J genes are TRBV2 and TRBJ1-2, with unresolved D. CDR3 length: 11 amino acids. V was trimmed by 3 bases and J by 5 bases, leaving 4 bases between them. Germline V gives CDR1 SNHLY, CDR2 FYNNEI. The CDR3 nucleotides are TGTGCCAGCAGTGACAGATATGGCTACACCTTC. Translated: CASSDRYGYTF. Variable domain in full (rest from reference TRBV2 and TRBJ1-2): EPEVTQTPSHQVTQMGQEVILRCVPISNHLYFYWYRQILGQKVEFLVSFYNNEISEKSEIFDDQFSVERPDGSNFTLKIRSTKLEDSAMYFCASSDRYGYTFGSGTRLTVV.

V is TRBV19 and J is TRBJ2-7; the D gene is possibly TRBD2 (6 bases). CDR1 LNHDA and CDR2 SQIVND come from the germline V gene (reference sequence). The CDR3 is 15 residues long. With 5 bases removed from V and 0 bases from J, the gap between germline ends came to 14 bases. CDR3 in DNA: TGTGCCAGTAGTGCGGCTAGCGCTGGCTCCTACGAGCAGTACTTC. Translating it yields CASSAASAGSYEQYF.

This clonotype was seen ten or more times. The chain joins TRBV10-3 to TRBJ2-3; 13 positions match TRBD2. V shed 8 bases and J 4 bases; nucleotides not matched to a gene: 9. There are 16 residues in the CDR3. Germline assignment: CDR1 ENHRY and CDR2 SYGVKD. The CDR3 coding sequence is TGTGCCATCGGAGTTTCCGGGACTAGCGGGGCAGATACGCAGTATTTT. Amino acids: CAIGVSGTSGADTQYF.

This clonotype was seen many times. V gene TRBV30 combines with J gene TRBJ1-6; 9 bases line up with TRBD1. Trimming removed 3 bases from V and 6 bases from J; junction bases left unmatched: 3. This CDR3 has 14 residues. In germline, CDR1 is GTSNPN, CDR2 SVGIG (reference sequence). CDR3 in amino acids: CAWRGQGGNSPLHF. CDR3 DNA sequence: TGTGCCTGGAGGGGACAGGGCGGTAATTCACCCCTCCACTTT.

This clonotype showed up many times. The chain combines TRBV3-1 with TRBJ1-1, with a weak D call TRBD1 (5 bases). The V and J ends lost 3 bases and 3 bases respectively, with 17 bases between them. The CDR3 sequence is 16 residues long. CDR1 is LGHDT and CDR2 is YNNKEL in the germline V gene (reference sequence). This CDR3 is CASSHRDGGRDTEAFF. As DNA, the CDR3 is TGTGCCAGCAGCCACCGGGACGGAGGAAGGGACACTGAAGCTTTCTTT.

The V call is TRBV24-1, the J call TRBJ2-5; D is ambiguous. Deletions cut 0 bases from V and 4 bases from J, with 14 bases between. The CDR3 totals 16 residues. CDR1 and CDR2 (germline): KGHDR, SFDVKD. CDR3 region: CATSDLSHGALETQYF. In nucleotides, the CDR3 is TGTGCCACCAGTGATTTGTCCCATGGAGCGTTAGAGACCCAGTACTTC.

This clonotype occurred a few times. The chain uses TRBV19 and TRBJ2-5; D ambiguous. The CDR3 sequence is 14 residues long. V dropped 5 bases and J dropped 6 bases, with 16 bases sitting between them. Germline lookup yields CDR1 LNHDA and CDR2 SQIVND (reference sequence). The CDR3 sequence: CASSYRGSSQTQYF. The CDR3 DNA reads as TGTGCCAGTAGTTATCGCGGTAGCTCACAGACCCAGTACTTC.

The table lists this clonotype with many counts. V usage is TRBV2 and J usage is TRBJ2-1; D gene unclear. The CDR3 consists of 14 residues. V lost 10 bases to trimming and J lost 10 bases, with 23 bases between them. CDR1 is SNHLY, CDR2 FYNNEI, per germline. Here the CDR3 DNA reads TGTGCCACATCCTGGGTAGCCGGAGTGGGGGAGCAGTTCTTC. Its protein product is CATSWVAGVGEQFF.

This rearrangement joins TRBV28 to TRBJ1-6; D possibly corresponds to TRBD1 (6 bases). The V end lost 8 bases, the J end lost 9 bases, and 23 bases lay between the germline ends. The V gene's germline CDR1 is MDHEN and CDR2 SYDVKM. The CDR3 has 16 residues. CDR3 in amino acids: CASRTLMGTTVSPLHF. The CDR3 coding sequence is TGTGCCAGCCGCACTCTGATGGGGACAACGGTTTCACCCCTCCACTTT. The whole variable domain, filled in from reference TRBV28 and TRBJ1-6, reads DVKVTQSSRYLVKRTGEKVFLECVQDMDHENMFWYRQDPGLGLRLIYFSYDVKMKEKGDIPEGYSVSREKKERFSLILESASTNQTSMYLCASRTLMGTTVSPLHFGNGTRLTVT.

At least ten counts were recorded for this clonotype. CDR3 in amino acids: CSANRQGEAFF. CDR3 sequence (DNA): TGCAGTGCTAATCGACAGGGGGAGGCTTTCTTT. J is TRBJ1-1 and V is TRBV20-1, with 9 bases matching TRBD1. Germline V gene sequence: CDR1 DFQATT, CDR2 SNEGSKA (reference sequence). CDR3 length: 11 residues. The V segment lost 4 bases and the J segment 11 bases; nucleotides outside the gene matches: 5.

Details on this clonotype: One base away lies a much larger clone, so this may be a sequencing read error. This chain connects TRBV7-9 to TRBJ1-1; TRBD1 might be the D (5 bases). Trimming took 5 bases from V and 5 from J, leaving 18 bases between them. CDR1 and CDR2 from the germline V gene are SEHNR and FQNEAQ (reference sequence). This CDR3 spans 15 amino acids. The CDR3 sequence: CASSPSVQGRTEAFF. The CDR3 DNA reads as TGTGCCAGCAGCCCCTCCGTGCAGGGAAGAACTGAAGCTTTCTTT. Using reference TRBV7-9 and TRBJ1-1 for the parts outside the CDR3, the full variable domain is DTGVSQNPRHKITKRGQNVTFRCDPISEHNRLYWYRQTLGQGPEFLTYFQNEAQLEKSRLLSDRFSAERPKGSFSTLEIQRTEQGDSAMYLCASSPSVQGRTEAFFGQGTRLTVV.

There are a few counts of this clonotype. The chain couples TRBV6-2 or TRBV6-3 to TRBJ2-7; 9 nucleotides line up with TRBD1. The CDR3 has 14 residues. Trimming cost V 9 bases and J 5 bases; bases outside gene matches: 11. Germline-derived CDR1 and CDR2 are MNHEY and SVGEGT. This CDR3 is CASPRDREADEQYF. CDR3 nucleotide sequence: TGTGCCAGTCCAAGGGACAGGGAAGCGGACGAGCAGTACTTC.

This clonotype was observed many times. The V and J genes are TRBV7-8 and TRBJ1-2; D is unclear. Per the germline V gene, CDR1 is SGHVS and CDR2 is FQNEAQ. CDR3 size: 12 residues. The V and J ends lost 4 bases and 4 bases respectively, with 7 bases between them. CDR3 residues: CASSSRGYGYTF. The CDR3 DNA reads TGTGCCAGCAGCTCCCGAGGCTATGGCTACACCTTC.

This clonotype was counted only a few times. The chain carries TRBV19 and TRBJ1-3; D is unresolved. This CDR3 region has 15 residues. Per the germline V gene, CDR1 is LNHDA and CDR2 is SQIVND (reference sequence). V shed 6 bases and J shed 0 bases, with 12 bases lying between them. In DNA, the CDR3 is TGTGCCAGTAGGACCTCGGATAGCTCTGGAAACACCATATATTTT. Encoded protein: CASRTSDSSGNTIYF.

There are many counts of this clonotype. This chain links TRBV28 with TRBJ2-3, with D unresolved. V lost 5 bases, J lost 7 bases, and 4 bases lay in between. Germline V lookup: CDR1 MDHEN, CDR2 SYDVKM. This CDR3 contains 10 residues. CDR3 DNA: TGTGCCAGCAGTGGTTATACGCAGTATTTT. Protein: CASSGYTQYF.

The rearrangement joins TRBV20-1 to TRBJ2-7; D is uncertain. The V gene lost 2 bases and the J gene lost 4 bases, with 15 bases spanning the gap. CDR3 size: 14 residues. CDR1 DFQATT and CDR2 SNEGSKA come from the germline V gene (reference sequence). CDR3 in DNA: TGCAGTGCTAGAATGAGGCGGAGACTTTACGAGCAGTACTTC. This codes for CSARMRRRLYEQYF.